This note documents a single T cell receptor (beta chain) sequence. This CDR3 contains 15 residues. Germline V gene data show CDR1 as ENHRY and CDR2 as SYGVKD. V shed 2 bases and J 5 bases; nucleotides not matched to a gene: 1. These data belong to a study of shared clonotypes between healthy human individuals. Whole-study context: The plates for each donor numbered three CD4 naive, three CD4 memory, two CD8 naive and one CD8 memory.

Produced via immunoSEQ multiplex PCR; TCRdb's table is partial and in-frame only. Among 2 million to 2.5 million clones, 95% were seen once, and the ten largest hold 0.13%. The chain joins TRBV10-3 to TRBJ2-1; 12 nucleotides align to TRBD2. Material: naive CD4+ T cells sorted from blood. The subset is: CD45RA+ positively selected. The clonotype originates from a man in his late teens or twenties in good health. Here the CDR3 reads CAISERLAGDNEQFF. In DNA form, the CDR3 reads TGTGCCATCAGTGAGAGACTAGCGGGAGACAATGAGCAGTTCTTC.